The present entry profiles one TCR beta chain with its context. Its antigen is currently not known. Base qualities are not recorded, but no much larger clone differs from it by a single base. These data are taken from a study of T cell responses to AZD1222 COVID-19 vaccine (dated by TCRdb to about 2021). For context, the study as a whole: AZD1222 recipients whose second dose came at about 4 weeks and those whose second dose came at about 12 weeks were combined into one group, since spike-specific TCR depth and breadth did not differ between the two schedules. TCR sequencing was performed for 230 to 250 trial participants, of whom about 200 were given two doses of AZD1222 and around 26 were given two doses of MenACWY control vaccine. Trial participants were enrolled by age into subgroups of 18-55, 56-69 and 70-plus years, and roughly 150, 30 and 60 TCR-sequenced participants, respectively, were included in these subgroups.

The CDR3 regions of human TCRbeta chains were subjected to immunosequencing. The authors' pipeline ran thus. Repertoire TCRs were checked for matches against a reference library of SARS-CoV-2-specific TCRs that had been generated using the MIRA antigen-specificity platform. Breadth was defined as the fraction of unique TCRs that were SARS-CoV-2-associated. Depth was defined as the fraction of total T cells that were SARS-CoV-2-associated. Each spike-specific TCR was assigned to its reactive spike region and to a CD4 or CD8 class using the MIRA data. Log10-transformed breadth and depth values were compared by one-way ANOVA with Sidak's multiple comparisons tests. TCRdb obtained this table from immuneACCESS and retained in-frame rearrangements with V and J assigned. These tables miss some clones; where compared with another copy, unresolved V genes account for less than half of the shortfall, and the remainder is unexplained. Clonal size and the V and J genes are those of that table, whereas D and trimming came from the DNA. The sample profile shows 130,000 to 150,000 clones; around nine tenths of them were found once. The top ten hold 4% to 6% of the sample.

Explained via the paper, the time point label denotes: baseline before first vaccination. The vaccinee samples were drawn from two UK trials, COV001 and COV002, one of which was a single-blind randomized controlled phase 2/3 trial testing AZD1222 (ChAdOx1 nCoV-19) in healthy adults. For TCRbeta chain sequencing, PBMC samples were collected from trial participants at day 0 and at day 28 after the second dose. The research as a whole found: The vaccine-associated CD4 TCRs covered the entire spike protein, and the dominant responses fell in regions 160-218 and 743-854. Epitopes outside the regions mutated in the B.1.351 and B.1.1.7 variants were reportedly recognized by nearly half of the unique spike-specific TCRs. Participants were mostly white British and included more females than males, and it was suggested by the authors that clonal diversity may have been underestimated. Conclusions about previously exposed vaccinees were limited because only six or seven AZD1222 recipients were SARS-CoV-2 seropositive at baseline. After two AZD1222 doses, spike-specific TCR breadth and depth were significantly higher than at day 0 and than in MenACWY recipients. Because no samples from the day 14 peak response were available, repertoires could be characterized only after the peak T cell response. In the small 56-69-year group, the increase in depth fell short of significance, most likely because of low power.

A distance of 11 bases separates the germline ends of V and J, which lose 2 bases and 4 bases respectively. Taken from the germline V gene, the CDR1 and CDR2 loops are SGHVS and FQNEAQ. The CDR3 runs 14 amino acids, cysteine and phenylalanine included. Only the CDR3 region is kept as DNA, spanning 42 bases read in frame from base 1. The clonotype originates from an adult in good health. The rearranged chain carries TRBV7-8 and TRBJ1-2; the D segment could be TRBD1, given 6 matching bases. The source material was peripheral blood, sampled on day 0 of AZD1222 vaccination. The DNA sequence reads TGTGCCAGCAGCTTACGGGGCAGGGGCTATGGCTACACCTTC. Translated, it reads CASSLRGRGYGYTF.